This entry is about one TCR beta chain. The antigen is not known. With 3 bases removed from V and 4 bases from J, the gap between germline ends came to 14 bases. This CDR3 is 15 amino acids long. The V gene's germline CDR1 is LNHDA and CDR2 SQIVND (reference sequence). The data were taken from a study of T cells in Graves' hyperthyroidism and ophthalmopathy. Study-wide points: Blood also showed most of the thyroid clonotypes that were expanded above 0.001. The model anticipated ophthalmopathy a median around 6 months pre-onset.

The CDR3 regions of TCR beta were amplified from RNA transcripts. HTBI primers were the set used in a first-round RT-PCR of the TCR CDR3. TCRdb re-derived calls from the multiplex PCR reads in MiXCR, one entry per CDR3 protein. The sample lists a few hundred thousand distinct CDR3 sequences, roughly 19% occurring once. This chain links TRBV19 with TRBJ2-3; D possibly corresponds to TRBD1 (7 bases). The TCR was taken from a man in his fifties with Graves' ophthalmopathy. The material sequenced was blood. The CDR3 DNA sequence: TGTGCCAGTAGTATGGGGGGCACAGGGGCAGATACGCAGTATTTT. As protein: CASSMGGTGADTQYF.